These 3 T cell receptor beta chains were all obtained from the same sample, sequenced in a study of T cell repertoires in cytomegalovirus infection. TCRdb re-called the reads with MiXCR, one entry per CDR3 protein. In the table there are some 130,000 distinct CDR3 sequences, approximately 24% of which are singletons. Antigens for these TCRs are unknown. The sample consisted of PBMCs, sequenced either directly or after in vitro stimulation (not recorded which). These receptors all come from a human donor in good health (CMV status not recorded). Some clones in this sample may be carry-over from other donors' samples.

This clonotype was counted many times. For the CDR3, the DNA is TGTGCCAGCAGTTTGGGGGGACAGGGGCAGGGCTACACCTTC. Translating gives CASSLGGQGQGYTF. The genes are TRBV27 and TRBJ1-2, with 10 bases matching TRBD1. The CDR3 sequence is 14 residues long. In germline, CDR1 is MNHEY, CDR2 SMNVEV (reference sequence). After removal of 3 bases from V and 8 bases from J, the junction contained 6 bases not matched to a gene.

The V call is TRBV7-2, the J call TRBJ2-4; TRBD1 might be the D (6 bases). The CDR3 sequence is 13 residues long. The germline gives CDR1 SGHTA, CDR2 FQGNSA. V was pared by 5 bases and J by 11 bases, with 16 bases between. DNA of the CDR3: TGTGCCAGCAGCCCCCGGCAGGGGCAGTTTCAGTACTTC. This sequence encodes CASSPRQGQFQYF.

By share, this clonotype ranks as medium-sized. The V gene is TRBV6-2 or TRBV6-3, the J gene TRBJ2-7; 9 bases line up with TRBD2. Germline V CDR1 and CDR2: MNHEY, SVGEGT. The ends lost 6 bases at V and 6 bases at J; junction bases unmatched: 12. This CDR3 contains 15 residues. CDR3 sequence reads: CASRGAPGLAREQYV. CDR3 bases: TGTGCCAGCAGGGGGGCACCGGGACTAGCTCGCGAGCAGTACGTC.